Below, 21 T cell receptor beta chains from the same sample are listed, as sequenced in a study of molecular identifiers for immune sequencing clone quantification. TCRdb fed the PCR reads into MiXCR, producing one record per CDR3 protein. The sample records 85,000 to 100,000 distinct CDR3 sequences, approximately 24% being singletons. What was sequenced was naive CD8+ T cells from blood, with Jurkat cell RNA spiked in. Described subset: FACS-sorted CD8+CD4-CCR7+CD45RA+ naive T cells. These receptors all stem from a human donor in good health. Some libraries in this study had Jurkat cell RNA spiked in.

Comment on this clonotype: This could be a read error, since a much larger clone is one nucleotide away. The rearrangement joins TRBV16 to TRBJ1-6; D might be TRBD1 (6 bases). The CDR3 totals 14 residues. V was pared by 2 bases and J by 7 bases, with 9 bases between. CDR1 is KGHSY, CDR2 FQNENV, per germline. The CDR3 loop reads CASSQMGANSPLHF. CDR3 DNA: TGTGCCAGCAGCCAAATGGGGGCGAATTCACCCCTCCACTTT. The full variable domain, in which reference TRBV16 and TRBJ1-6 provide the parts outside the CDR3, is GEEVAQTPKHLVRGEGQKAKLYCAPIKGHSYVFWYQQVLKNEFKFLISFQNENVFDETGMPKERFSAKCLPNSPCSLEIQATKLEDSAVYFCASSQMGANSPLHFGNGTRLTVT.

The J gene is TRBJ2-7, the V gene TRBV7-9; either TRBD1 or TRBD2 may fit D (6 bases each). The CDR3 length is 11 residues. Trimming removed 8 bases from V and 12 bases from J, with 17 bases in between. The V gene's germline CDR1 is SEHNR and CDR2 FQNEAQ (reference sequence). CDR3 DNA: TGTGCCAGCTCACTGGGGGGCAAGCGGTACTTC. As protein: CASSLGGKRYF.

The chain links TRBV1 to TRBJ1-4; the D call in the table, TRBD1, was not verified against the DNA. TRBV1 is listed as a pseudogene. The CDR3 length is 15 residues. CDR3 nucleotide sequence: TGCACCAGCAGCCCCCCCGGGTCCGCGGGCGAAAAACTGTTTTTT. Amino acids: CTSSPPGSAGEKLFF.

This clonotype was picked up a small number of times. A much more abundant neighbour one base away suggests this may be a read error. The rearrangement joins TRBV12-3 or TRBV12-4 to TRBJ2-1, with D unresolved. This CDR3 comprises 10 residues. The germline V and J ends were trimmed by 8 bases and 4 bases, with 3 bases remaining between them. CDR3 region: CASGYNEQFF. The CDR3 nucleotides read TGTGCCAGCGGTTACAATGAGCAGTTCTTC.

This clonotype was picked up many times. This chain links TRBV4-3 with TRBJ2-2; D is ambiguous. Trimming removed 0 bases at V and 3 bases at J, with 14 bases between. This CDR3 contains 17 residues. Germline assignment: CDR1 LGHNA and CDR2 YSLEER. CDR3: CASSQDRPMRYTGELFF. The CDR3 DNA sequence: TGCGCCAGCAGCCAAGATAGGCCGATGCGCTACACCGGGGAGCTGTTTTTT.

To note about this clonotype: This may arise from a read error, as a much more abundant clone is one base away. The chain carries TRBV27 and TRBJ2-7; TRBD1 or TRBD2 may be the D gene (6 bases each). The CDR3 contains 13 residues. Germline lookup yields CDR1 MNHEY and CDR2 SMNVEV (reference sequence). Trimming cost V 5 bases and J 3 bases, with 11 bases left between them. The DNA of the CDR3 is TGTGCCAGCAGTGTAGGAGGGGGCTACGAGCAGTACTTC. Protein sequence: CASSVGGGYEQYF.

This clonotype was seen ten or more times. This sequence joins TRBV30 and TRBJ2-1; TRBD2 might be the D (5 bases). CDR3 length: 14 amino acids. The germline CDR1 and CDR2 sequences are GTSNPN and SVGIG (reference sequence). Trimming removed 2 bases at V and 6 bases at J, with 14 bases between. The CDR3 protein is CAWSSTGSTNEQFF. CDR3 coding DNA: TGTGCCTGGAGTTCTACGGGGAGTACCAATGAGCAGTTCTTC. Complete variable domain (other parts from reference TRBV30 and TRBJ2-1): SQTIHQWPATLVQPVGSPLSLECTVEGTSNPNLYWYRQAAGRGLQLLFYSVGIGQISSEVPQNLSASRPQDRQFILSSKKLLLSDSGFYLCAWSSTGSTNEQFFGPGTRLTVL.

This clonotype was picked up many times. The chain uses TRBV4-1 and TRBJ1-5, with TRBD1 matching 7 bases. Looked up from germline, CDR1 is MGHRA and CDR2 is YSYEKL. The CDR3 covers 16 residues. Trimming removed 3 bases from V and 7 bases from J; junction bases left unmatched: 12. The CDR3 here is CASSQEPQGSGQPQHF. DNA for the CDR3: TGCGCCAGCAGCCAGGAGCCACAGGGGAGCGGACAGCCCCAGCATTTT.

This clonotype was recorded at least ten times. This sequence joins TRBV19 and TRBJ1-5, with D tentatively TRBD1 (5 bases). CDR1 is LNHDA and CDR2 is SQIVND in the germline V gene (reference sequence). CDR3 length: 14 amino acids. Trimming took 6 bases from V and 4 from J, leaving 13 bases between them. CDR3 sequence (DNA): TGTGCCAGTAGGCCCCAGGGTTTTAATCAGCCCCAGCATTTT. Its translation: CASRPQGFNQPQHF.

This clonotype occurred a few times. The chain employs TRBV19 and TRBJ1-1; D is unresolved. Germline-derived CDR1 and CDR2 are LNHDA and SQIVND (reference sequence). CDR3 size: 13 residues. The germline V and J ends were trimmed by 3 bases and 1 base, with 6 bases remaining between them. CDR3 coding DNA: TGTGCCAGTAGTATCGACCGGAACACTGAAGCTTTCTTT. Protein product: CASSIDRNTEAFF.

This clonotype has only a few counts. The rearrangement links TRBV25-1 to TRBJ2-1; D may be TRBD2 (5 bases). The CDR3 runs 16 residues. The V gene's germline CDR1 is MGHDK and CDR2 SYGVNS. Trimming left V 1 base short and J 5 bases short, with 15 bases between. DNA of the CDR3: TGTGCCAGCAGTGAATGGACTCTGGCGGATAACAATGAGCAGTTCTTC. Translation: CASSEWTLADNNEQFF.

This clonotype was observed at least ten times. The CDR3 nucleotides read TGTGCCAGCAGCCGTACGCGGGGGGTTGCCTACGAGCAGTACTTC. It encodes CASSRTRGVAYEQYF. The chain recombines TRBV11-2 with TRBJ2-7; TRBD2 matches 8 bases. The CDR3 is 15 residues long. CDR1 and CDR2 from the germline V gene are SGHAT and FQNNGV. J lost 2 bases, V lost 5 bases, and 8 bases had no gene match.

This clonotype was recorded at least ten times. The chain employs TRBV12-3 or TRBV12-4 and TRBJ1-5; D gene unclear. Trimming cost V 3 bases and J 7 bases, with 13 bases left between them. The CDR3 covers 14 residues. CDR3 nucleotide sequence: TGTGCCAGCAGTTTGTCCCCGGGTGGACAGCCCCAGCATTTT. It codes for CASSLSPGGQPQHF.

On this clonotype: A much larger clone lies one base from this, so it may be a read error. The chain is built from TRBV2 and TRBJ1-1; D gene unclear. The germline V and J ends were trimmed by 4 bases and 0 bases, with 9 bases remaining between them. The CDR3 sequence is 14 residues long. Germline V lookup: CDR1 SNHLY, CDR2 FYNNEI. The CDR3 sequence is CASSVGKMNTEAFF. The CDR3 DNA reads TGTGCCAGCAGTGTCGGTAAGATGAACACTGAAGCTTTCTTT.

This clonotype appeared many times. The CDR3 protein is CSARDVESPTDTQYF. The CDR3 DNA reads TGCAGTGCTAGGGACGTGGAATCTCCCACAGATACGCAGTATTTT. The V gene is TRBV20-1, the J gene TRBJ2-3; D is unresolved. Between the trimmed V and J ends, which lost 3 bases and 2 bases, there was a span of 15 bases. Germline V gene lookup returns CDR1 DFQATT and CDR2 SNEGSKA (reference sequence). The CDR3 has 15 residues.

The chain joins TRBV6-2 or TRBV6-3 to TRBJ2-2; D perhaps matches TRBD2 (6 bases). V shed 5 bases and J shed 6 bases, with 22 bases lying between them. This CDR3 has 17 residues. Germline V gene sequence: CDR1 MNHEY, CDR2 SVGEGT. CDR3 nucleotides: TGTGCCAGCAGTCCCTCCCCGCCTAGCGCCAACCCCGGGGAGCTGTTTTTT. The encoded protein is CASSPSPPSANPGELFF.

For this clonotype: This may stem from a read error, because a much larger clone lies one nucleotide away. The chain has TRBV5-1 and TRBJ2-1; D may be TRBD1 (8 bases). Trimming shortened V by 4 bases and J by 6 bases, and 17 bases separated the two germline ends. Germline V gene data show CDR1 as SGHRS and CDR2 as YFSETQ. The CDR3 is 15 amino acids. The CDR3 DNA reads as TGCGCCAGCAGCCCAGGGGGCCTAGCGGCCAATGAGCAGTTCTTC. This encodes CASSPGGLAANEQFF.

As concerns this clonotype: With a much larger clone just one base away, this may be a read error. V usage is TRBV10-3 and J usage is TRBJ2-1; 7 bases are a match to TRBD2. Per germline, CDR1 ENHRY and CDR2 SYGVKD. The J segment lost 4 bases and the V segment lost 5 bases, leaving 8 bases of the junction unmatched. The CDR3 totals 15 residues. The CDR3 nucleotides read TGTGCCATCAGTCCCGGGACTATCGGATACAATGAGCAGTTCTTC. Its translation is CAISPGTIGYNEQFF.

Many counts were recorded for this clonotype. CDR3 loop: CASREGQGHSGANVLTF. Here the CDR3 DNA reads TGTGCCAGCAGGGAAGGACAGGGGCACTCTGGGGCCAACGTCCTGACTTTC. V is TRBV5-6 and J is TRBJ2-6; 9 nucleotides line up with TRBD1. This CDR3 spans 17 amino acids. The germline CDR1 and CDR2 sequences are SGHDT and YYEEEE. Unmatched junction bases numbered 6, after V lost 5 bases and J lost 0 bases.

About this clonotype: A much larger clone differs from this one at a single base, so this may be a read error. The chain is built from TRBV4-2 and TRBJ2-7; D possibly matches TRBD1 or TRBD2 (6 bases each). There are 17 residues in the CDR3. Germline lookup yields CDR1 LGHNA and CDR2 YNFKEQ. Trimming pared 3 bases from V and 7 bases from J, leaving 25 bases between. The CDR3 DNA follows: TGTGCCAGCAGCCACTCCGCTGGTGGACGGGGGCTATGGGAGCAGTACTTC. Amino acids: CASSHSAGGRGLWEQYF.

This clonotype has a handful of counts. The rearrangement uses TRBV7-9 and TRBJ2-7; 8 nucleotides line up with TRBD2. Per germline, CDR1 SEHNR and CDR2 FQNEAQ (reference sequence). The CDR3 consists of 16 residues. After removal of 1 base from V and 5 bases from J, the junction contained 10 bases not matched to a gene. This chain's CDR3 is CASSLEVASGRNEQYF. Here the CDR3 DNA reads TGTGCCAGCAGCTTAGAAGTGGCTAGCGGGCGAAACGAGCAGTACTTC. Using reference TRBV7-9 and TRBJ2-7 for the parts outside the CDR3, the full variable domain is DTGVSQNPRHKITKRGQNVTFRCDPISEHNRLYWYRQTLGQGPEFLTYFQNEAQLEKSRLLSDRFSAERPKGSFSTLEIQRTEQGDSAMYLCASSLEVASGRNEQYFGPGTRLTVT.